This T cell receptor (beta chain) comes out of a study of regulatory T cells in long-lasting Graves disease. Overall study findings and caveats: Whereas more than 950 public clonotypes were shared by new patients, persistent patients shared more, at about 2,500. Study was limited to peripheral blood, excluding thyroid tissue.

Time point noted: newly diagnosed GD, antithyroid drugs for less than 3 months. PBMCs were the source of the RNA used for TCR sequencing. Construction of the TCR beta libraries employed iRepertoire HTBI primers in conjunction with Arm-PCR of CDR3 regions. Original methodology: Sample data revealed under 75 TRBV and 14 TRBJ segments. TCRdb reprocessed the multiplex PCR reads with MiXCR, giving one entry per CDR3 protein. TCRdb assigned the V and J calls; the authors' analysis was not used. The table shows 350,000 to 500,000 distinct CDR3 sequences, with roughly 15% occurring only once. Ten or more counts support this clonotype. Its antigen is undetermined. In addition, the sample was reused for a study of T cells in Graves' hyperthyroidism and ophthalmopathy. This second study says: The HTBI primer set drove a first-round RT-PCR of the TCR CDR3.

The TCR sequence derives from a woman in her 30s with Graves disease. The sample consisted of peripheral blood mononuclear cells (PBMCs), taken at new diagnosis, from a patient treated with antithyroid drugs.

The CDR3, as DNA: TGTGCCAGCAGCTTTCCTTCGGGGGACCGGCAGTACTTC. Residues: CASSFPSGDRQYF. The rearrangement joins TRBV7-2 to TRBJ2-7; D may be TRBD2 (6 bases). Per the germline V gene, CDR1 is SGHTA and CDR2 is FQGNSA. V gave up 3 bases and J gave up 9 bases, with 15 bases separating them. CDR3 length equals 13 residues.